The 29 T cell receptor beta chains presented below share a single source sample, sequenced in a study of blood T cell repertoires in COVID-19. Measured with immunoSEQ multiplex PCR; TCRdb has only the in-frame clones, and not every one. The sample holds about 65,000 clones, 65% to 85% seen once. The sequencing sample was made of peripheral blood. All receptors derive from a human donor in a cohort sampled during active COVID-19.

The V and J genes are TRBV4-1 and TRBJ2-3, with TRBD2 matching over 13 bases. Germline CDR1 is MGHRA and CDR2 is YSYEKL. Unmatched junction bases numbered 3, after V lost 4 bases and J lost 5 bases. The CDR3 is 15 amino acids. The CDR3 here is CASSPRTSGGDTQYF. The CDR3 bases are TGCGCCAGCAGCCCACGGACTAGCGGGGGAGATACGCAGTATTTT.

This chain links TRBV2 with TRBJ2-3; no clear D gene. The CDR3 loop spans 15 amino acids. Trimming removed 7 bases at V and 1 base at J, with 15 bases between. Per the germline V gene, CDR1 is SNHLY and CDR2 is FYNNEI. The CDR3 nucleotides read TGTGCCAGCAATCGAGGCCCTCCTGGCACAGATACGCAGTATTTT. Translating it yields CASNRGPPGTDTQYF. Together with reference TRBV2 and TRBJ2-3, the CDR3 gives the full variable domain: EPEVTQTPSHQVTQMGQEVILRCVPISNHLYFYWYRQILGQKVEFLVSFYNNEISEKSEIFDDQFSVERPDGSNFTLKIRSTKLEDSAMYFCASNRGPPGTDTQYFGPGTRLTVL.

The gene calls are TRBV4-2 and TRBJ2-2, with D tentatively TRBD2 (5 bases). The CDR3 extends over 16 amino acids. The germline V gene has CDR1 LGHNA and CDR2 YNFKEQ. Trimming removed 1 base from V and 0 bases from J, with 9 bases in between. CDR3 DNA sequence: TGTGCCAGCAGCCAAGGTCTAGCCCCGAACACCGGGGAGCTGTTTTTT. Translating it yields CASSQGLAPNTGELFF.

The CDR3 DNA sequence: TGCGCCAGCAGCCAAGTATTAATGAACACTGAAGCTTTCTTT. Protein sequence: CASSQVLMNTEAFF. The rearrangement joins TRBV4-1 to TRBJ1-1; D gene unclear. CDR1 MGHRA and CDR2 YSYEKL come from the germline V gene. Trimming removed 1 base from V and 0 bases from J, with 6 bases in between. This CDR3 contains 14 residues.

The CDR3 reads CASSSWRGLPNTGELFF. Here the CDR3 DNA reads TGTGCCAGCAGCTCCTGGAGGGGCCTACCCAACACCGGGGAGCTGTTTTTT. This chain joins TRBV7-9 and TRBJ2-2; the D gene is possibly TRBD2 (6 bases). The CDR3 is made up of 17 amino acids. Between the trimmed V and J ends, which lost 4 bases and 2 bases, there was a span of 17 bases. CDR1 is SEHNR, CDR2 FQNEAQ, per germline (reference sequence).

The rearrangement links TRBV7-2 to TRBJ1-6, with 8 bases fitting TRBD1. The CDR3 runs 19 residues. Germline assignment: CDR1 SGHTA and CDR2 FQGNSA. V dropped 3 bases and J dropped 0; count of bases not matched to a gene: 10. The CDR3 loop reads CASSFITGTGSSYNSPLHF. In nucleotides, the CDR3 is TGTGCCAGCAGCTTCATCACAGGGACAGGCAGCTCCTATAATTCACCCCTCCACTTT.

The rearrangement links TRBV5-1 to TRBJ2-7; 7 bases agree with TRBD2. The CDR3 loop spans 17 amino acids. Germline V CDR1 and CDR2: SGHRS, YFSETQ. The J segment lost 3 bases and the V segment lost 4 bases, leaving 16 bases of the junction unmatched. The CDR3 nucleotides are TGCGCCAGCAGCCCCACCCCCCGGAGCGGGGCCCTCTACGAGCAGTACTTC. Protein product: CASSPTPRSGALYEQYF.

The rearrangement links TRBV11-2 to TRBJ2-3; 9 bases fit TRBD2. The length of the CDR3 is 17 residues. Germline CDR1 SGHAT, CDR2 FQNNGV. The junction had 11 bases not matched to a gene; V was cut back by 5 bases and J by 2 bases. The CDR3 sequence is CASSPGGSGGYTDTQYF. The CDR3 coding sequence is TGTGCCAGCAGCCCCGGGGGCAGCGGGGGGTACACAGATACGCAGTATTTT.

The rearrangement joins TRBV4-1 to TRBJ1-5, with TRBD1 as a possible D gene (5 bases). CDR3 length: 17 residues. Trimming stripped 3 bases from V and 5 bases from J, with 20 bases between. CDR1 is MGHRA and CDR2 is YSYEKL in the germline V gene. DNA for the CDR3: TGCGCCAGCAGCCAGGAGCCTTCCCGGGACTCACATCAGCCCCAGCATTTT. Its protein product is CASSQEPSRDSHQPQHF.

The DNA for the CDR3 is TGTGCCAGCAGTACATCGTACGAGCAGTACTTC. This sequence encodes CASSTSYEQYF. The J gene is TRBJ2-7, the V gene TRBV12-3 or TRBV12-4, with D uncertain. V gave up 5 bases and J gave up 4 bases, with 6 bases separating them. This CDR3 has 11 residues.

The chain joins TRBV19 to TRBJ2-1; 9 positions agree with TRBD1. The CDR3 is made up of 15 amino acids. Per germline, CDR1 LNHDA and CDR2 SQIVND (reference sequence). Trimming removed 5 bases from V and 9 bases from J; junction bases left unmatched: 11. The CDR3 DNA reads as TGTGCCAGTAGTTTCCCGGGACAGGGTTGGTCTGAGCAGTTCTTC. This encodes CASSFPGQGWSEQFF. The full variable domain, completed using reference TRBV19 and TRBJ2-1, is DGGITQSPKYLFRKEGQNVTLSCEQNLNHDAMYWYRQDPGQGLRLIYYSQIVNDFQKGDIAEGYSVSREKKESFPLTVTSAQKNPTAFYLCASSFPGQGWSEQFFGPGTRLTVL.

J is TRBJ1-1 and V is TRBV5-4; 9 bases line up with TRBD1. J lost 1 base, V lost 0 bases, and 4 bases had no gene match. Per germline, CDR1 SGHNT and CDR2 YYREEE (reference sequence). The CDR3 spans 16 residues. In nucleotides, the CDR3 is TGTGCCAGCAGCTTGGCCGGGACAGGGAAGAACACTGAAGCTTTCTTT. This gives the protein CASSLAGTGKNTEAFF.

The chain uses TRBV3-1 (or the pseudogene TRBV3-2) and TRBJ1-1; D call uncertain. There are 14 residues in the CDR3. Germline V gene lookup returns CDR1 LGHDT and CDR2 YNNKEL (reference sequence). The germline V and J ends were trimmed by 5 bases and 0 bases, with 10 bases remaining between them. The CDR3 coding sequence is TGTGCCAGCAGCGACAACCGACTGAACACTGAAGCTTTCTTT. Translation: CASSDNRLNTEAFF.

This sequence joins TRBV5-1 and TRBJ2-7; 7 nucleotides line up with TRBD1. The CDR3 length is 14 residues. CDR1 SGHRS and CDR2 YFSETQ come from the germline V gene. Trimming cost V 2 bases and J 3 bases; bases outside gene matches: 5. The CDR3 loop reads CASSLPGQNYEQYF. CDR3 DNA: TGCGCCAGCAGCTTACCGGGACAGAACTACGAGCAGTACTTC.

V is TRBV5-4 and J is TRBJ1-3, with D possibly matching TRBD1 (5 bases). Germline loops: CDR1 SGHNT, CDR2 YYREEE (reference sequence). The CDR3 has 18 residues. Trimming cost V 4 bases and J 0 bases, with 20 bases left between them. The CDR3 reads CASSLRTPQALSGNTIYF. CDR3 bases: TGTGCCAGCAGCCTACGGACCCCACAGGCGCTCTCTGGAAACACCATATATTTT.

This sequence joins TRBV28 and TRBJ1-5; no firm D call. CDR1 and CDR2 (germline): MDHEN, SYDVKM. This CDR3 spans 12 amino acids. Trimming took 7 bases from V and 7 from J, leaving 11 bases between them. The CDR3 bases are TGTGCCAGCACCACCCAGGTGCAGCCCCAGCATTTT. It is translated as CASTTQVQPQHF. Full variable domain (outside the CDR3, taken from reference TRBV28 and TRBJ1-5): DVKVTQSSRYLVKRTGEKVFLECVQDMDHENMFWYRQDPGLGLRLIYFSYDVKMKEKGDIPEGYSVSREKKERFSLILESASTNQTSMYLCASTTQVQPQHFGDGTRLSIL.

The chain employs TRBV7-9 and TRBJ1-1; D gene ambiguous. CDR3 length: 13 amino acids. Trimming removed 6 bases at V and 3 bases at J, with 11 bases between. CDR1 and CDR2 (germline): SEHNR, FQNEAQ (reference sequence). For the CDR3, the DNA is TGTGCCAGCAGACCACGAAGAGACACTGAAGCTTTCTTT. Residues: CASRPRRDTEAFF.

The chain recombines TRBV2 with TRBJ2-1; 11 bases agree with TRBD2. The CDR3 spans 15 residues. Germline CDR1 is SNHLY and CDR2 is FYNNEI. V lost 5 bases and J lost 10; bases outside the gene matches: 10. The CDR3: CASSNSGGARSEQFF. The DNA for the CDR3 is TGTGCCAGCAGTAATAGCGGGGGGGCCAGAAGCGAGCAGTTCTTC.

The V call is TRBV29-1, the J call TRBJ1-1, with TRBD1 matching over 7 bases. This CDR3 has 11 residues. Trimming removed 5 bases from V and 4 bases from J; junction bases left unmatched: 1. The germline V gene has CDR1 SQVTM and CDR2 ANQGSEA. The DNA of the CDR3 is TGCAGCGTTAGGGGGCTCACTGAAGCTTTCTTT. Translating gives CSVRGLTEAFF.

V and J are TRBV3-1 (or the pseudogene TRBV3-2) and TRBJ2-1; 10 positions agree with TRBD2. CDR3 size: 17 residues. V shed 4 bases, J shed 1 base, and the junction held 7 bases outside the gene matches. CDR1 is LGHDT, CDR2 YNNKEL, per germline (reference sequence). Here the CDR3 DNA reads TGTGCCAGCAGCCTTCATTCAGCGGGGGGGTCCTACAATGAGCAGTTCTTC. Encoded protein: CASSLHSAGGSYNEQFF.

This clone was seen more than once but under ten times. The rearrangement joins TRBV9 to TRBJ1-1; 8 nucleotides match TRBD1. V was clipped by 4 bases and J by 2 bases; unmatched bases: 7. Germline V gene sequence: CDR1 SGDLS, CDR2 YYNGEE. The length of the CDR3 is 15 residues. CDR3 in DNA: TGTGCCAGCAGCCCCCGGACAGGGCGAAACACTGAAGCTTTCTTT. As protein: CASSPRTGRNTEAFF.

The sample holds a few counts of this clone. The V gene is TRBV12-3 or TRBV12-4, the J gene TRBJ1-2, with 8 bases that match TRBD1. V shed 3 bases, J shed 7 bases, and the junction held 4 bases outside the gene matches. The length of the CDR3 is 13 residues. The CDR3 DNA is TGTGCCAGCAGTTTCGGACAGGGAGTTGGCTACACCTTC. Translation: CASSFGQGVGYTF.

As to this clone: A read error may produce the germline difference seen at one junction end. This chain joins TRBV5-1 and TRBJ2-1; TRBD1 is a possible D gene (6 bases). The CDR3 is 15 amino acids. Germline CDR1 SGHRS, CDR2 YFSETQ. Here the CDR3 reads CASSLAGEAYNEQFF. In DNA, the CDR3 is TGCGCCAGCAGTTTGGCAGGGGAAGCCTACAATGAGCAGTTCTTC.

The J gene is TRBJ2-1, the V gene TRBV10-1; D perhaps matches TRBD1 (5 bases). Trimming took 5 bases from V and 5 from J, leaving 10 bases between them. The length of the CDR3 is 13 residues. CDR1 WNHNN and CDR2 SYGVQD come from the germline V gene (reference sequence). The CDR3 is CASSPQVNNEQFF. The CDR3 DNA follows: TGCGCCAGCAGTCCACAGGTAAACAATGAGCAGTTCTTC.

This clone appeared once. The rearrangement joins TRBV19 to TRBJ2-1; D call uncertain. The V gene's germline CDR1 is LNHDA and CDR2 SQIVND (reference sequence). Trimming left V 1 base short and J 7 bases short, with 5 bases between. CDR3 length equals 12 residues. CDR3 residues: CASSIAGNEQFF. CDR3 nucleotide sequence: TGTGCCAGTAGTATAGCCGGGAATGAGCAGTTCTTC.

This clone has only a few counts. The CDR3 nucleotides are TGTGCCAGCAGCCAAGTTAGCAGGGGGCCCGGGGAGCTGTTTTTT. It specifies CASSQVSRGPGELFF. The genes are TRBV14 and TRBJ2-2, with 8 bases aligning to TRBD1. The length of the CDR3 is 15 residues. Germline assignment: CDR1 SGHDN and CDR2 FVKESK. Trimming removed 1 base from V and 6 bases from J; junction bases left unmatched: 4. The whole variable domain, remainder taken from reference TRBV14 and TRBJ2-2, is EAGVTQFPSHSVIEKGQTVTLRCDPISGHDNLYWYRRVMGKEIKFLLHFVKESKQDESGMPNNRFLAERTGGTYSTLKVQPAELEDSGVYFCASSQVSRGPGELFFGEGSRLTVL.

As regards this clone: Other nucleotide sequences from this sample produce the same CDR3. The CDR3 loop reads CASSQVGGSYNEQFF. DNA of the CDR3: TGTGCCAGCAGCCAAGTCGGGGGGAGTTACAATGAGCAGTTCTTC. The chain combines TRBV4-2 with TRBJ2-1, with 7 positions matching TRBD2. V trimming: 1 base; J trimming: 4 bases; junction bases outside the gene matches: 4. CDR3 length: 15 amino acids. Germline V gene sequence: CDR1 LGHNA, CDR2 YNFKEQ.

The rearrangement joins TRBV5-1 to TRBJ2-6, with TRBD2 matching over 8 bases. The V gene end was trimmed by 10 bases and the J gene end by 4 bases; junction bases not matched to a gene: 13. This CDR3 spans 16 amino acids. The V gene's germline CDR1 is SGHRS and CDR2 YFSETQ. CDR3 in amino acids: CAPTNRGGAGANVLTF. The CDR3 nucleotides read TGCGCCCCCACAAACCGGGGGGGGGCCGGGGCCAACGTCCTGACTTTC.

The CDR3 region is CASSLSLMNTEAFF. The DNA for the CDR3 is TGTGCCAGCAGCTTAAGCTTGATGAACACTGAAGCTTTCTTT. This sequence joins TRBV7-8 and TRBJ1-1; no reliable D call. Germline values: CDR1 SGHVS, CDR2 FQNEAQ. The V end lost 2 bases, the J end lost 0 bases, and 7 bases lay between the germline ends. The CDR3 extends over 14 amino acids.